These T cell receptor beta chains were read from a single sample in a study of T cell changes during pregnancy in multiple sclerosis. Sequencing used immunoSEQ multiplex PCR; TCRdb keeps in-frame clones, though not all of them. Here the sample spans fewer than 85,000 clones, 93% being singletons. The sample consisted of peripheral blood, taken in the second trimester of pregnancy. All receptors come from a female donor with multiple sclerosis, enrolled in a pregnancy study. Both conserved end residues are part of each CDR3. D genes are given only for firm matches. Clone size is not always given. Where it is, it says once, few, many or a class for expanded clones.

clone size	D gene	V gene	J gene	CDR3 DNA	CDR3 protein
NA	TRBD1	TRBV7-9	TRBJ2-7	TGTGCCAGCAGCTCTCGAACAGGGGGCTACGAGCAGTACTTC	CASSSRTGGYEQYF
NA	NA	TRBV19	TRBJ2-7	TGTGCCACTTCAAGAGCCGGGACGGGGGAATACGAGCAGTACTTC	CATSRAGTGEYEQYF
NA	TRBD2	TRBV5-1	TRBJ2-7	TGCGCCAGCAGCTTCGGCGGGGGACTAGCTTCATACGAGCAGTACTTC	CASSFGGGLASYEQYF
NA	NA	TRBV11-2	TRBJ2-3	TGTGCCAGCAGCTTAGACGTCAGGTTCACAGATACGCAGTATTTT	CASSLDVRFTDTQYF
NA	NA	TRBV2	TRBJ1-5	TGTGCCAGCAGCTGGGGCGGGGATCAGCCCCAGCATTTT	CASSWGGDQPQHF
NA	TRBD1	TRBV5-6	TRBJ1-1	TGTGCCAGCAGCTTAGCTCAGGGGGATTGGGTAGCTTTCTTT	CASSLAQGDWVAFF
NA	NA	TRBV9	TRBJ1-2	TGTGCCAGCAGCCCCCCAACGGGCAGGGGAGATGGGGGCTACACCTTC	CASSPPTGRGDGGYTF
NA	TRBD1	TRBV18	TRBJ1-5	TGTGCCAGCTCACCTCGGACAGGGGAGAATCAGCCCCAGCATTTT	CASSPRTGENQPQHF
NA	NA	TRBV4-1	TRBJ1-1	TGCGCCAGCAGCCAAGAAGGACAGAGGAACACTGAAGCTTTCTTT	CASSQEGQRNTEAFF
NA	NA	TRBV9	TRBJ2-1	TGTGCCAGCAGCTCGGGACTCCCGGTCCTCTACAATGAGCAGTTCTTC	CASSSGLPVLYNEQFF
NA	NA	TRBV2	TRBJ1-1	TGTGCCAGCGGAGAGATTATGAACACTGAAGCTTTCTTT	CASGEIMNTEAFF
NA	NA	TRBV5-1	TRBJ2-1	TGCGCCAGCAGCCCCTACTACAATGAGCAGTTCTTC	CASSPYYNEQFF
NA	NA	TRBV6-1	TRBJ1-2	TGTGCCAGCAGTGAGGACAATAACTATGGCTACACCTTC	CASSEDNNYGYTF
NA	NA	TRBV30	TRBJ1-1	TGTGCCTGGGCAGATACAGGGCTCCTCACTGAAGCTTTCTTT	CAWADTGLLTEAFF
NA	NA	TRBV2	TRBJ1-1	TGTGCCAGCAGTGAATGGTTTAATACAGCGAACACTGAAGCTTTCTTT	CASSEWFNTANTEAFF
NA	TRBD1	TRBV5-1	TRBJ1-5	TGCGCCAGCAGCTTGGACGGACAGGGGAATCAGCCCCAGCATTTT	CASSLDGQGNQPQHF
NA	NA	TRBV5-1	TRBJ1-1	TGCGCCAGCAGCTTGGGACAGCGTGGGAACACTGAAGCTTTCTTT	CASSLGQRGNTEAFF
NA	NA	TRBV5-1	TRBJ1-1	TGCGCCAGCTTGGGTCGGGGAACTGAAGCTTTCTTT	CASLGRGTEAFF
NA	NA	TRBV6-5	TRBJ1-1	TGTGCCAGCAGTCAAGGGGTCTTCACTGAAGCTTTCTTT	CASSQGVFTEAFF
NA	TRBD2	TRBV29-1	TRBJ2-7	TGCAGCGTTGAGACTAGCGGGGCGTCGTACTTC	CSVETSGASYF
once	TRBD1	TRBV19	TRBJ1-1	TGTGCCAGTAGTTTCTGGACAGGGGGGAAACGTGGCACTGAAGCTTTCTTT	CASSFWTGGKRGTEAFF
NA	NA	TRBV27	TRBJ2-3	TGTGCCAGCAGTTTCCCGGACAACACAGATACGCAGTATTTT	CASSFPDNTDTQYF
NA	NA	TRBV10-3	TRBJ2-7	TGTGCCATCAGTGAGTTACAGGGTGGGATCTACGAGCAGTACTTC	CAISELQGGIYEQYF
once	TRBD2	TRBV9	TRBJ2-1	TGTGCCAGCAGCGTATCCTGGACTAGCGGGGATGAGCAGTTCTTC	CASSVSWTSGDEQFF
NA	NA	TRBV5-5	TRBJ2-5	TGTGCCAGCAGCTTGGACCCGAGAGGCGAGACCCAGTACTTC	CASSLDPRGETQYF
NA	NA	TRBV11-2	TRBJ1-5	TGTGCCAGCAGCCAGGGGAATCAGCCCCAGCATTTT	CASSQGNQPQHF
NA	NA	TRBV2	TRBJ2-1	TGTGCCAGCATAACGGGGGGCCTCGCCGAGCAGTTCTTC	CASITGGLAEQFF
NA	NA	TRBV6-1	TRBJ1-5	TGTGCCAGCAGTGTTCCCTATCAGCCCCAGCATTTT	CASSVPYQPQHF
few	NA	TRBV7-3	TRBJ2-7	TGTGCCAGCAGCGAGGGGGTTGGGGAGGGCTACGAGCAGTACTTC	CASSEGVGEGYEQYF
NA	TRBD2	TRBV7-6	TRBJ2-2	TGTGCCAGCAGCCCATGGGGGGCTAGCGGGGGTAAAGGGACCGGGGAGCTGTTTTTT	CASSPWGASGGKGTGELFF
NA	TRBD2	TRBV5-1	TRBJ2-1	TGCGCCAGCAGCCCGGGGACTAGCGGGTACAATGAGCAGTTCTTC	CASSPGTSGYNEQFF
once	NA	TRBV12-5	TRBJ1-5	TGTGCTAGTGGTTTGGTACTAGGGCAGGGACACATATACGATCAGCCCCAGCATTTT	CASGLVLGQGHIYDQPQHF
NA	NA	TRBV29-1	TRBJ2-7	TGCAGCGTTCGGACACATTCCTACGAGCAGTACTTC	CSVRTHSYEQYF
NA	NA	TRBV6-1	TRBJ2-1	TGTGCCAGCAGGACAGGTAGCAATGAGCAGTTCTTC	CASRTGSNEQFF
NA	NA	TRBV5-1	TRBJ2-5	TGCGCCAGCAGCTTGGGGCTAGTTAGCACCCAGTACTTC	CASSLGLVSTQYF
NA	NA	TRBV30	TRBJ2-2	TGTGCCTGGAGTAGAGGTGGCGGGGAGCTGTTTTTT	CAWSRGGGELFF
NA	NA	TRBV28	TRBJ2-4	TGTGCCAGCAGTTTAATAGGGGAATCAGTTGCCAAAAACATTCAGTACTTC	CASSLIGESVAKNIQYF
NA	NA	TRBV15	TRBJ1-4	TGTGCCACCAGCAGAGATAAAGCCCCTAATGAAAAACTGTTTTTT	CATSRDKAPNEKLFF
few	NA	TRBV7-6	TRBJ1-1	TGTGCCAGCAGTTGGGGGGGACACACTGAAGCTTTCTTT	CASSWGGHTEAFF
NA	TRBD1	TRBV9	TRBJ2-2	TGTGCCAGCAGCGCTAGGACAGGGAAGACCGGGGAGCTGTTTTTT	CASSARTGKTGELFF
once	NA	TRBV2	TRBJ1-4	TGTGCCAGCAGGCCGAACAGCTATGAAAAACTGTTTTTT	CASRPNSYEKLFF
NA	NA	TRBV14	TRBJ2-3	TGTGCCAGCAGCCAAGATCTACCGGCAGCCAAAGTCCGGGGGTATACGCAGTATTTT	CASSQDLPAAKVRGYTQYF
NA	NA	TRBV5-1	TRBJ1-2	TGCGCCAGCAGCTCCTACAGGGCCCTTAACTATGGCTACACCTTC	CASSSYRALNYGYTF
NA	TRBD1	TRBV7-6	TRBJ2-3	TGTGCCAGCACCGAAGACCGACAGGGATCCACAGATACGCAGTATTTT	CASTEDRQGSTDTQYF
NA	NA	TRBV10-3	TRBJ2-5	TGTGCCATCAGTGAGAGGGGGATAGAGACCCAGTACTTC	CAISERGIETQYF
NA	NA	TRBV7-9	TRBJ2-7	TGTGCCAGCAGCGCCACGGTCGACGAGCAGTACTTC	CASSATVDEQYF
few	NA	TRBV27	TRBJ1-1	TGTGCCAGCAGTTTTCACCTAGGGGGGGTGAACACTGAAGCTTTCTTT	CASSFHLGGVNTEAFF
NA	TRBD2	TRBV6-6	TRBJ2-2	TGTGCCAGCACTGAACTAGCGACCCCCGGGGAGCTGTTTTTT	CASTELATPGELFF
NA	NA	TRBV25-1	TRBJ2-1	TGTGCCAGCAGTGAGTTGCGGATGGGCAATGAGCAGTTCTTC	CASSELRMGNEQFF
once	TRBD2	TRBV18	TRBJ2-2	TGTGCCAGCTCACCCCGGGAGGCCGGGGAGCTGTTTTTT	CASSPREAGELFF
once	NA	TRBV27	TRBJ2-7	TGTGCCAGCAGTCGCGCCGGGACTCCGAGGGTTTACGAGCAGTACTTC	CASSRAGTPRVYEQYF
once	NA	TRBV6-5	TRBJ2-2	TGTGCCAGCAGTTACGAATTTTCTAGATCCGGGGAGCTGTTTTTT	CASSYEFSRSGELFF
few	NA	TRBV11-1	TRBJ2-7	TGTGCCAGCAGCCGGGAATACGAGCAGTACTTC	CASSREYEQYF
NA	TRBD2	TRBV5-4	TRBJ2-3	TGTGCCAGCAGCAACCCTCGCCCCCTAGCGGGGGCAGATACGCAGTATTTT	CASSNPRPLAGADTQYF
NA	TRBD1	TRBV5-1	TRBJ1-5	TGCGCCAGCAGCTTGGGAGGACAGGGGGCTAGTCAGCCCCAGCATTTT	CASSLGGQGASQPQHF
NA	TRBD1	TRBV11-2	TRBJ1-6	TGTGCCAGCAGCCGGGACAGTGGCAATTCACCCCTCCACTTT	CASSRDSGNSPLHF
NA	NA	TRBV7-6	TRBJ2-3	TGTGCCAGCAGCCAAGACTCAGGCACAGATACGCAGTATTTT	CASSQDSGTDTQYF